A single sample gave rise to the 23 T cell receptor beta chains below, sequenced in a study of cytomegalovirus exposure and HLA in healthy donors. 13 Jbeta primers and 60 Vbeta primers were used for the PCR. Measured with immunoSEQ multiplex PCR; TCRdb has only the in-frame clones, and not every one. The sample has around 210,000 clones, roughly four fifths seen once. Sequencing used PBMCs. All receptors come from a woman in her thirties or forties in good health and CMV-seronegative.

CDR3 coding DNA: TGTGCCAGCAGCTTATTCGGCGGGGAAGCTTTCTTT. It yields the protein CASSLFGGEAFF. The rearrangement uses TRBV7-8 and TRBJ1-1; D gene uncertain. Trimming pared 2 bases from V and 8 bases from J, leaving 9 bases between. Germline-derived CDR1 and CDR2 are SGHVS and FQNEAQ. The CDR3 is 12 amino acids.

V and J are TRBV18 and TRBJ2-5; 7 nucleotides match TRBD1. There are 14 residues in the CDR3. Germline V gene data show CDR1 as KGHSH and CDR2 as LQKENI. Losses at the gene ends were 3 bases for V and 4 bases for J; bases not matched to a gene: 5. CDR3 in amino acids: CASSPRGGTETQYF. The CDR3 DNA reads as TGTGCCAGCTCACCCCGAGGGGGCACAGAGACCCAGTACTTC.

This chain links TRBV12-1 with TRBJ2-7; TRBD1 is taken as the D call from the table, unchecked against the DNA. TRBV12-1 is deemed a pseudogene. The CDR3 spans 12 residues. The chain's CDR3 is CASSWDTNEQYF. For the CDR3, the DNA is TGTGCCAGCAGCTGGGACACGAACGAGCAGTACTTC.

This rearrangement joins TRBV15 to TRBJ2-7, with 9 bases lining up with TRBD1. The germline V gene has CDR1 LNHNV and CDR2 YYDKDF (reference sequence). Losses at the gene ends were 3 bases for V and 2 bases for J; bases not matched to a gene: 5. The CDR3 sequence is 15 residues long. CDR3 sequence reads: CATSRRGQGTYEQYF. CDR3 DNA sequence: TGTGCCACCAGCAGGCGTGGACAGGGGACCTACGAGCAGTACTTC.

The chain links TRBV11-2 to TRBJ1-1; 7 bases agree with TRBD1. The CDR3 sequence is 16 residues long. After removal of 2 bases from V and 4 bases from J, the junction contained 10 bases not matched to a gene. Germline V lookup: CDR1 SGHAT, CDR2 FQNNGV. The CDR3 nucleotides read TGTGCCAGCAGCTTACTGCAGACAGGGTGGGGCACTGAAGCTTTCTTT. Translating it yields CASSLLQTGWGTEAFF.

The count of this clone is one. The chain couples TRBV5-8 to TRBJ2-3; possibly TRBD2 for D (6 bases). This CDR3 comprises 17 residues. Germline CDR1 SGHTS, CDR2 YDEGEE. The ends were cut back, 4 bases at V and 2 bases at J, with 20 bases in the middle. The DNA of the CDR3 is TGTGCCAGCAGCCTCTATGGCGGGATAGGTATCACAGATACGCAGTATTTT. Translation: CASSLYGGIGITDTQYF.

The J gene is TRBJ2-1, the V gene TRBV5-1, with D possibly being TRBD2 (6 bases). Germline V gives CDR1 SGHRS, CDR2 YFSETQ. CDR3 length: 15 residues. The V end lost 5 bases, the J end lost 6 bases, and 18 bases lay between the germline ends. CDR3 in DNA: TGCGCCAGCAGATCCCTGTCGGGGACTGGCAATGAGCAGTTCTTC. Encoded protein: CASRSLSGTGNEQFF.

This clone was seen once. This chain connects TRBV2 to TRBJ1-5; D is undetermined. This CDR3 spans 15 amino acids. The V gene's germline CDR1 is SNHLY and CDR2 FYNNEI. The V gene lost 6 bases and the J gene lost 1 base, with 13 bases spanning the gap. CDR3 DNA: TGTGCCAGCAGCACCACGGGGATAAGCAATCAGCCCCAGCATTTT. Its translation is CASSTTGISNQPQHF.

This CDR3 is CASSQGAGNTEAFF. CDR3 nucleotide sequence: TGTGCCAGCTCACAAGGGGCGGGAAACACTGAAGCTTTCTTT. The chain recombines TRBV18 with TRBJ1-1; weak D call: TRBD1 (5 bases). The CDR3 length is 14 residues. Germline-derived CDR1 and CDR2 are KGHSH and LQKENI. Trimming removed 4 bases at V and 2 bases at J, with 11 bases between.

The chain has TRBV5-4 and TRBJ2-7; TRBD1 agrees at 7 bases. After removal of 4 bases from V and 2 bases from J, the junction contained 6 bases not matched to a gene. Per germline, CDR1 SGHNT and CDR2 YYREEE (reference sequence). The CDR3 runs 14 residues. The CDR3 DNA follows: TGTGCCAGCAGCAACCGGGACAGAACCTACGAGCAGTACTTC. Translating gives CASSNRDRTYEQYF.

This chain joins TRBV2 and TRBJ1-3, with D possibly being TRBD1 (5 bases). Germline CDR1 reads SNHLY; CDR2 reads FYNNEI. The CDR3 length is 15 residues. V lost 6 bases to trimming and J lost 0 bases, with 12 bases between them. The CDR3 region has the DNA TGTGCCAGCAGCCGCCAGGGATACTCTGGAAACACCATATATTTT. Its protein is CASSRQGYSGNTIYF.

The rearrangement joins TRBV4-1 to TRBJ1-4; perhaps TRBD1 as D (6 bases). V was pared by 5 bases and J by 5 bases, with 15 bases between. Looked up from germline, CDR1 is MGHRA and CDR2 is YSYEKL. There are 15 residues in the CDR3. Here the CDR3 reads CASSFTGNQNEKLFF. The CDR3 DNA sequence: TGCGCCAGCAGCTTTACAGGGAATCAGAATGAAAAACTGTTTTTT.

The chain combines TRBV10-2 with TRBJ2-7, with 10 bases fitting TRBD2. J gave up 0 bases and V 5 bases, and 7 bases lay outside the gene matches. Germline values: CDR1 WSHSY, CDR2 SAAADI. The CDR3 runs 16 residues. This chain's CDR3 is CASSLPTSGYSYEQYF. In DNA form, the CDR3 reads TGCGCCAGCAGTCTCCCGACTAGCGGGTACTCCTACGAGCAGTACTTC.

This rearrangement joins TRBV5-1 to TRBJ1-1; D gene unclear. Trimming pared 4 bases from V and 0 bases from J, leaving 13 bases between. Looked up from germline, CDR1 is SGHRS and CDR2 is YFSETQ. The CDR3 runs 15 residues. The CDR3 DNA reads TGCGCCAGCAGCGTTCAGGAACTCATGAACACTGAAGCTTTCTTT. Protein sequence: CASSVQELMNTEAFF.

The chain employs TRBV19 and TRBJ2-5; 7 positions match TRBD1. This CDR3 is built from 15 residues. Germline CDR1 and CDR2: LNHDA and SQIVND (reference sequence). Losses at the gene ends were 8 bases for V and 4 bases for J; bases not matched to a gene: 13. CDR3 sequence reads: CASRVTGVPRETQYF. For the CDR3, the DNA is TGTGCCAGTCGAGTTACAGGGGTCCCGCGAGAGACCCAGTACTTC. The entire variable domain, with the rest obtained from reference TRBV19 and TRBJ2-5, is as follows: DGGITQSPKYLFRKEGQNVTLSCEQNLNHDAMYWYRQDPGQGLRLIYYSQIVNDFQKGDIAEGYSVSREKKESFPLTVTSAQKNPTAFYLCASRVTGVPRETQYFGPGTRLLVL.

The genes are TRBV7-9 and TRBJ2-3; 9 bases map to TRBD1. Germline lookup yields CDR1 SEHNR and CDR2 FQNEAQ (reference sequence). This CDR3 is 14 amino acids long. Germline trimming cut 4 bases from V and 4 bases from J; bases unmatched to any gene: 3. The CDR3 here is CASSSGQGADTQYF. For the CDR3, the DNA is TGTGCCAGCAGCTCGGGACAGGGTGCAGATACGCAGTATTTT. The entire variable domain, with the rest obtained from reference TRBV7-9 and TRBJ2-3, is as follows: DTGVSQNPRHKITKRGQNVTFRCDPISEHNRLYWYRQTLGQGPEFLTYFQNEAQLEKSRLLSDRFSAERPKGSFSTLEIQRTEQGDSAMYLCASSSGQGADTQYFGPGTRLTVL.

This clone has just a few counts. The genes are TRBV11-2 and TRBJ1-1, with D perhaps TRBD1 (5 bases). V was trimmed by 6 bases and J by 5 bases, leaving 13 bases between them. Germline V gene sequence: CDR1 SGHAT, CDR2 FQNNGV. This CDR3 has 13 amino acids. CDR3 protein: CASRNIGGTEAFF. Here the CDR3 DNA reads TGTGCCAGCAGAAATATCGGGGGGACTGAAGCTTTCTTT.

The chain recombines TRBV7-2 with TRBJ2-7; D is possibly TRBD1 (5 bases). The CDR3 length is 14 residues. The germline V gene encodes CDR1 SGHTA and CDR2 FQGNSA. Trimming took 1 base from V and 2 from J, leaving 9 bases between them. This chain's CDR3 is CASSLGLGAYEQYF. The CDR3 DNA sequence: TGTGCCAGCAGCTTAGGTCTAGGGGCCTACGAGCAGTACTTC. The complete variable domain, with remaining parts taken from reference TRBV7-2 and TRBJ2-7, reads GAGVSQSPSNKVTEKGKDVELRCDPISGHTALYWYRQSLGQGLEFLIYFQGNSAPDKSGLPSDRFSAERTGGSVSTLTIQRTQQEDSAVYLCASSLGLGAYEQYFGPGTRLTVT.

The genes are TRBV28 and TRBJ2-1, with TRBD1 matching 11 bases. This CDR3 comprises 15 residues. Germline assignment: CDR1 MDHEN and CDR2 SYDVKM. Germline trimming cut 5 bases from V and 6 bases from J; bases unmatched to any gene: 6. The CDR3 protein is CASSGGGTGGNEQFF. The CDR3 nucleotides read TGTGCCAGCAGTGGGGGGGGGACAGGGGGCAATGAGCAGTTCTTC.

Only one count was recorded for this clone. This rearrangement joins TRBV30 to TRBJ1-2, with D possibly TRBD1 on 6 matching bases. CDR3 length: 12 residues. The germline V and J ends were trimmed by 2 bases and 8 bases, with 12 bases remaining between them. CDR1 is GTSNPN, CDR2 SVGIG, per germline (reference sequence). The CDR3 reads CAWSLGGRGYTF. The CDR3 DNA sequence: TGTGCCTGGAGTTTAGGGGGAAGAGGCTACACCTTC. Drawing the rest from reference TRBV30 and TRBJ1-2, the complete variable domain is SQTIHQWPATLVQPVGSPLSLECTVEGTSNPNLYWYRQAAGRGLQLLFYSVGIGQISSEVPQNLSASRPQDRQFILSSKKLLLSDSGFYLCAWSLGGRGYTFGSGTRLTVV.

This chain uses TRBV28 with TRBJ2-3, with 14 bases that match TRBD2. The germline V gene encodes CDR1 MDHEN and CDR2 SYDVKM. V was clipped by 5 bases and J by 14 bases; unmatched bases: 12. The CDR3 spans 15 residues. For the CDR3, the DNA is TGTGCCAGCAGTGCCGGACTAGCGGGAGGCCGTGATGCGTATTTT. Translation gives CASSAGLAGGRDAYF.

The genes are TRBV4-2 and TRBJ1-2; tentatively, D is TRBD1 (6 bases). The CDR3 spans 15 residues. Deletions cut 4 bases from V and 8 bases from J, with 20 bases between. Germline V gene lookup returns CDR1 LGHNA and CDR2 YNFKEQ. CDR3 DNA sequence: TGTGCCAGCAGCCCCCCGAGCCGGGGCCAGGGGGGCTACACCTTC. Its protein product is CASSPPSRGQGGYTF.

This sequence joins TRBV11-1 and TRBJ2-5; TRBD2 matches 9 bases. The CDR3 consists of 13 residues. With 4 bases clipped from V and 5 bases from J, the junction kept 2 bases outside the gene matches. Per the germline V gene, CDR1 is SGHAT and CDR2 is FQDESV (reference sequence). The CDR3 DNA is TGTGCCAGCAGCTCAGGACTAGCGGAGACCCAGTACTTC. It yields the protein CASSSGLAETQYF.